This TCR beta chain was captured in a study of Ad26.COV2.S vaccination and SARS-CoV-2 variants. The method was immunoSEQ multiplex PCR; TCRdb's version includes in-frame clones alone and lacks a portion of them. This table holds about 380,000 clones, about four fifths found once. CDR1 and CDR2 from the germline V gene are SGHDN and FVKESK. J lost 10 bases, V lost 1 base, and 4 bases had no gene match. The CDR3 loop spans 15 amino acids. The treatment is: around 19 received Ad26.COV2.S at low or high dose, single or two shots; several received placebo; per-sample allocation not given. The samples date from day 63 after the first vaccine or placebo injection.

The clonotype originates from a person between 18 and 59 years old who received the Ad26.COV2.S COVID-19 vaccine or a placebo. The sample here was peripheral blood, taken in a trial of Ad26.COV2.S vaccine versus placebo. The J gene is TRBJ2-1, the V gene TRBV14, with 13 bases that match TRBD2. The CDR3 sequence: CASSQGLAGGGEQFF. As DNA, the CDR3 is TGTGCCAGCAGCCAAGGACTAGCGGGAGGCGGCGAGCAGTTCTTC.